The entry below describes one T cell receptor (beta chain). Its binding antigen is unknown. The input lacks base qualities; no much larger clone sits a single base away. The CDR3 regions of human TCRbeta chains were analyzed by immunosequencing. For the original study's pipeline: Repertoire TCRs were checked for matches against a reference library of SARS-CoV-2-specific TCRs that had been generated using the MIRA antigen-specificity platform. Breadth was defined as the fraction of unique TCRs that were SARS-CoV-2-associated. Depth was defined as the fraction of total T cells that were SARS-CoV-2-associated. Using the MIRA data, every spike-specific TCR was mapped to the spike region that the TCR reacted to and assigned to either a CD4 or a CD8 class. Log10-transformed breadth and depth values were compared by one-way ANOVA with Sidak's multiple comparisons tests. Drawn from immuneACCESS, this table holds only the in-frame rearrangements with V and J called that TCRdb kept. Clones are partly lost; checked studies trace under half to an unresolved V gene and leave the rest unexplained. The V and J calls and clone size come from that table; D and trimming were worked out from the DNA. The table for this sample lists about 120,000 clones; roughly 87% of them were counted only once. The ten largest clones take up roughly a tenth of the sample.

These data come from a study of T cell responses to AZD1222 COVID-19 vaccine (dated by TCRdb to about 2021). For the wider study: AZD1222 recipients given second doses at about 4 weeks or at about 12 weeks were pooled, since spike-specific TCR depth and breadth were not found to differ between the two schedules. TCR sequencing was performed for roughly 250 trial participants, of whom 200 to 220 were given two doses of AZD1222 and some 25 were given two doses of MenACWY control vaccine. Trial participants were enrolled by age into subgroups of 18-55, 56-69 and 70-plus years, and around 150, 28 and 57 TCR-sequenced participants, respectively, were included in these subgroups.

Results and caveats for the whole study, not just this receptor: A significant rise in spike-specific TCR breadth and depth was observed after two AZD1222 doses relative to day 0 and relative to MenACWY recipients. In the small 56-69-year group, the increase in depth fell short of significance, most likely because of low power. Participants were mostly white British and included more females than males, and it was suggested by the authors that clonal diversity may have been underestimated. Only a handful of AZD1222 recipients were SARS-CoV-2 seropositive at baseline, limiting conclusions about previously exposed vaccinees. Because no day 14 peak-response samples were available, repertoires were characterized only after the peak T cell response. Epitopes outside the regions mutated in the B.1.351 and B.1.1.7 variants were reportedly recognized by nearly half of the unique spike-specific TCRs. The whole spike protein was spanned by vaccine-associated CD4 TCRs, and dominant responses were seen in regions 160-218 and 743-854.

The meaning of the sample's time point label: baseline before first vaccination. Vaccinee samples came from UK trials COV001 and COV002, including a single-blind randomized controlled phase 2/3 trial of AZD1222 (ChAdOx1 nCoV-19) in healthy adults. For TCRbeta chain sequencing, PBMC samples from trial participants were taken at day 0 and at day 28 after the second dose. Via the germline V gene, CDR1 is SGHAT and CDR2 FQNNGV. V is pruned by 4 bases and J by 1 base, leaving 8 bases of the junction without a gene match. The CDR3, cysteine through phenylalanine, is 16 amino acids long. Here the CDR3 DNA is all that survives: 48 bases in frame from base 1.

The rearrangement combines TRBV11-2 with TRBJ2-5; 8 bases in between match TRBD1. The sequence was collected from an adult in good health. This material consisted of peripheral blood, taken on day 0 of AZD1222 vaccination. In nucleotides, the sequence is TGTGCCAGCAGCTCCGGACAGGGACTCTCCCAAGAGACCCAGTACTTC. Its translation is CASSSGQGLSQETQYF.